This T cell receptor (beta chain) comes out of a study of regulatory T cells in long-lasting Graves disease. The study, taken as a whole, reports: Those with persistent disease had in common more public clonotypes (about 2,500) than new patients (around 910).

CDR1 is SGHNT, CDR2 YENEEA, per germline. The length of the CDR3 is 11 residues. V lost 5 bases, J lost 5 bases, and 4 bases lay in between. This clonotype was picked up many times. Its antigen is unidentified. The time point denotes: newly diagnosed GD, antithyroid drugs for less than 3 months. Generation of the TCR library employed RNA extracted from PBMCs. With iRepertoire HTBI primers and Arm-PCR of CDR3 regions, TCR beta libraries were built. TCRdb redid the calling of the multiplex PCR reads with MiXCR, one entry per CDR3 protein. Of about 560,000 distinct CDR3 sequences detected, about 15% appear once; the ten largest clones hold about 11%. These data were also reused for a study on T cells in Graves' hyperthyroidism and ophthalmopathy.

This material consisted of peripheral blood mononuclear cells (PBMCs), taken at new diagnosis, from a patient treated with antithyroid drugs. The V gene is TRBV11-3, the J gene TRBJ2-1; D gene uncertain. The sequence came from a man aged 18 to 30 with Graves disease. The CDR3 DNA follows: TGTGCCAGCAGCCTCCACAATGAGCAGTTCTTC. It is translated as CASSLHNEQFF.